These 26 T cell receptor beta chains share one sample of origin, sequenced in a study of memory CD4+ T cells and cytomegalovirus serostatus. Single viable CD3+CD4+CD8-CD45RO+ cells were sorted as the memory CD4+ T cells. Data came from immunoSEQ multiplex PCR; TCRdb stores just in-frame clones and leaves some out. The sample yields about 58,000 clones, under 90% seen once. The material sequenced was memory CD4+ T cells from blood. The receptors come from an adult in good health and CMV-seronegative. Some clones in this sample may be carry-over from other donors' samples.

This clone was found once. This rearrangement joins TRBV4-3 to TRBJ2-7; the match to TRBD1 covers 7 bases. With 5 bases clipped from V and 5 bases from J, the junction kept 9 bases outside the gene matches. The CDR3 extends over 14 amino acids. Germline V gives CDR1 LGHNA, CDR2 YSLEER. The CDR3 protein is CASSRGDSVNEQYF. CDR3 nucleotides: TGCGCCAGCAGCAGAGGGGACAGCGTAAACGAGCAGTACTTC.

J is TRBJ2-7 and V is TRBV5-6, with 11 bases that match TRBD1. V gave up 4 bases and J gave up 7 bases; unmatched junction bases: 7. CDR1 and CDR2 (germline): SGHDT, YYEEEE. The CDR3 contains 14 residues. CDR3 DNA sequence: TGTGCCAGCAGCCGGACGGGGACAGGGGGGGAGCAGTACTTC. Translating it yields CASSRTGTGGEQYF. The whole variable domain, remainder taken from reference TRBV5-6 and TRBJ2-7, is DAGVTQSPTHLIKTRGQQVTLRCSPKSGHDTVSWYQQALGQGPQFIFQYYEEEERQRGNFPDRFSGHQFPNYSSELNVNALLLGDSALYLCASSRTGTGGEQYFGPGTRLTVT.

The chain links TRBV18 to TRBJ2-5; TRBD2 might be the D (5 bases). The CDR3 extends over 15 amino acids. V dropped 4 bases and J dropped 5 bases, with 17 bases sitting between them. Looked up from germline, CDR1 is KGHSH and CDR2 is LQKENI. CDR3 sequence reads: CASSRPRSAVETQYF. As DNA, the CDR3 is TGTGCCAGCTCACGACCACGGTCAGCGGTGGAGACCCAGTACTTC.

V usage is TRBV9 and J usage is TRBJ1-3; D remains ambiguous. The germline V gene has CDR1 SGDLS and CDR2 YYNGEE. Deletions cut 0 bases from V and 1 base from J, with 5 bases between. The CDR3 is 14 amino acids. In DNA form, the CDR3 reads TGTGCCAGCAGCGTAGGAGAATCTGGAAACACCATATATTTT. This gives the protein CASSVGESGNTIYF.

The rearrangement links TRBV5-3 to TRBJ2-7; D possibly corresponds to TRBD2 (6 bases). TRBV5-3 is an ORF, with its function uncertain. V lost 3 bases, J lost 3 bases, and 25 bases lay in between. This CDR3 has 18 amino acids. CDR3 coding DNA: TGTGCCAGAAGCTCCGGGACCCCAGGCTCCGGCGGGATCTACGAGCAGTACTTC. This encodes CARSSGTPGSGGIYEQYF.

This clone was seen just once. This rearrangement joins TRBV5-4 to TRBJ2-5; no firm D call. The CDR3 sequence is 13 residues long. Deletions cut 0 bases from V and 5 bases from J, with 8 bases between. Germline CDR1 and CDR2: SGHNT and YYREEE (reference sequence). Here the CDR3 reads CASSLDYYETQYF. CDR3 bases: TGTGCCAGCAGCTTGGATTACTATGAGACCCAGTACTTC.

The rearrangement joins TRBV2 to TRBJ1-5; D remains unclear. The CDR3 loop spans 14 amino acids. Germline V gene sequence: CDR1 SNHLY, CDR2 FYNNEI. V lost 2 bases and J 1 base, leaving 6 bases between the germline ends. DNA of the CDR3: TGTGCCAGCAGTGAAAGGCGGAGCAATCAGCCCCAGCATTTT. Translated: CASSERRSNQPQHF.

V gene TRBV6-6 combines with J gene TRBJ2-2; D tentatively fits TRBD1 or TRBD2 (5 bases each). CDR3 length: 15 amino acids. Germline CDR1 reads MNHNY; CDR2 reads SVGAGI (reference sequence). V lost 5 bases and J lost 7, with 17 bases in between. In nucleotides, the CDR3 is TGTGCCAGCAGTCCTCCGGGACGTGGAGGCGGGGAGCTGTTTTTT. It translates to CASSPPGRGGGELFF.

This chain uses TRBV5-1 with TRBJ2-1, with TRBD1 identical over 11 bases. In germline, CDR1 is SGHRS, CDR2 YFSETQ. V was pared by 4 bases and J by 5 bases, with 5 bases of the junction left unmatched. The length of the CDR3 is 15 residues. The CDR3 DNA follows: TGCGCCAGCAGCAGGACAGGGGGCGTGGACAATGAGCAGTTCTTC. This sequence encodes CASSRTGGVDNEQFF.

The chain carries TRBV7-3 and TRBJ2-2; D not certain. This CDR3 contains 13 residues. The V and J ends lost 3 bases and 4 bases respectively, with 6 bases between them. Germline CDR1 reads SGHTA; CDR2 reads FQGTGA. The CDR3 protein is CASSFGSTGELFF. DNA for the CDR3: TGTGCCAGCAGCTTCGGGTCCACCGGGGAGCTGTTTTTT.

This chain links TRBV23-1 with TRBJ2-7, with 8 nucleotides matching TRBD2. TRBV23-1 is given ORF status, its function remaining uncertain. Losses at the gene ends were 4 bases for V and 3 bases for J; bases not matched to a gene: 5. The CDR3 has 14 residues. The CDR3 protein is CASSPLAGGYEQYF. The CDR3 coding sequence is TGCGCCAGCAGTCCACTGGCGGGAGGCTACGAGCAGTACTTC.

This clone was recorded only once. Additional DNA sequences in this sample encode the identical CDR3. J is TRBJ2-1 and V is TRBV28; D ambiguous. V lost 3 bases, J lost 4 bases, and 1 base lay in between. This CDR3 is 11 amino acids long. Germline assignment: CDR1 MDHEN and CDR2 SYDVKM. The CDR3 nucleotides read TGTGCCAGCAGTTTGTACAATGAGCAGTTCTTC. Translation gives CASSLYNEQFF.

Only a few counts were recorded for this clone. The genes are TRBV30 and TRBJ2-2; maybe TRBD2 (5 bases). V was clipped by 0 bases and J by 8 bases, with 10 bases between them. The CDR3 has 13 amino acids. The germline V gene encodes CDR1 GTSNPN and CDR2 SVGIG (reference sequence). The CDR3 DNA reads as TGTGCCTGGAGTGTACTAGTTTCTGGGGAGCTGTTTTTT. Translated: CAWSVLVSGELFF.

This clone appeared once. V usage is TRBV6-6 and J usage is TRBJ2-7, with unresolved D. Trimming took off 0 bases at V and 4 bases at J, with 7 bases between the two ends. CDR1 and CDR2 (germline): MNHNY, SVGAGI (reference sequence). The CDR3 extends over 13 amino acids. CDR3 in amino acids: CASSYSTGYEQYF. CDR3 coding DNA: TGTGCCAGCAGTTACTCGACCGGATACGAGCAGTACTTC.

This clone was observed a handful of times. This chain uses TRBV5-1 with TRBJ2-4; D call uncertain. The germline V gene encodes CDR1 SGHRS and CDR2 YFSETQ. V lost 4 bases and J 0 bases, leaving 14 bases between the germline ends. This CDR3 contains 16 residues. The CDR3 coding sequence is TGCGCCAGCAGCCCGAGAGAGATGCTAGCCAAAAACATTCAGTACTTC. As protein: CASSPREMLAKNIQYF.

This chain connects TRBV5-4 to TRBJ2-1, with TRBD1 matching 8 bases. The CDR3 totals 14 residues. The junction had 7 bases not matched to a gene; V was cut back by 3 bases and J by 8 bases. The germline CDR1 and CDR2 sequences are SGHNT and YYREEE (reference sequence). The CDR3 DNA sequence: TGTGCCAGCAGCTCGACAGGGGCGCAGGATGAGCAGTTCTTC. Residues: CASSSTGAQDEQFF. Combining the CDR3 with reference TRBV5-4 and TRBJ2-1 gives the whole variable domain ETGVTQSPTHLIKTRGQQVTLRCSSQSGHNTVSWYQQALGQGPQFIFQYYREEENGRGNFPPRFSGLQFPNYSSELNVNALELDDSALYLCASSSTGAQDEQFFGPGTRLTVL.

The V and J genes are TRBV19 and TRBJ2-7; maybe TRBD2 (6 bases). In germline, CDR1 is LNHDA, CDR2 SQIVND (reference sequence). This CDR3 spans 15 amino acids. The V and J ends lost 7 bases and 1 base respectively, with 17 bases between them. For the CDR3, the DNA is TGTGCCAGTACCCCTACGTTGGGGACTTCCTACGAGCAGTACTTC. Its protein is CASTPTLGTSYEQYF.

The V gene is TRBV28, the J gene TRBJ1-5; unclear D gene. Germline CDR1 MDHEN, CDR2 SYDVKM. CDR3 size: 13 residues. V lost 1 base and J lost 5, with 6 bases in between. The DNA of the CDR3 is TGTGCCAGCAGTTTATTCTCGTATCAGCCCCAGCATTTT. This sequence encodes CASSLFSYQPQHF. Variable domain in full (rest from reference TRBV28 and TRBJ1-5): DVKVTQSSRYLVKRTGEKVFLECVQDMDHENMFWYRQDPGLGLRLIYFSYDVKMKEKGDIPEGYSVSREKKERFSLILESASTNQTSMYLCASSLFSYQPQHFGDGTRLSIL.

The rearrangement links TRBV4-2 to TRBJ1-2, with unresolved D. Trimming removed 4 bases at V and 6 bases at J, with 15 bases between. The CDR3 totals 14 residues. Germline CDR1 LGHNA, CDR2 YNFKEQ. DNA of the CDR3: TGTGCCAGCAGCCCCGCGGAGCCTCGCAATGGCTACACCTTC. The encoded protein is CASSPAEPRNGYTF.

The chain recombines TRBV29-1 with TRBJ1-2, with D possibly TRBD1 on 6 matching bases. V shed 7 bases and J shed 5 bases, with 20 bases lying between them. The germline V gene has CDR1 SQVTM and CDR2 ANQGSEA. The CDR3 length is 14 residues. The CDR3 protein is CSARPGADPYGYTF. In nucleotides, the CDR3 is TGCAGCGCTCGGCCGGGGGCCGACCCTTATGGCTACACCTTC.

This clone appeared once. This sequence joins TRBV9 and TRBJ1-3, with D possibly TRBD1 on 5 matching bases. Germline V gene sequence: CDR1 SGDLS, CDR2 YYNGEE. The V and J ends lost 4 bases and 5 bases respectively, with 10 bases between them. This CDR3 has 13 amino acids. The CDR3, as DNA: TGTGCCAGCAGCACCTGGGGCAGAAACACCATATATTTT. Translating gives CASSTWGRNTIYF.

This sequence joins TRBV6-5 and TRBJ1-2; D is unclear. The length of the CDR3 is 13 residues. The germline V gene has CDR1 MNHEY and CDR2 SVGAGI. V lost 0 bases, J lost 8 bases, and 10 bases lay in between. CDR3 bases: TGTGCCAGCAGTTACTCAGAGGAGAGAGGCTACACCTTC. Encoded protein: CASSYSEERGYTF.

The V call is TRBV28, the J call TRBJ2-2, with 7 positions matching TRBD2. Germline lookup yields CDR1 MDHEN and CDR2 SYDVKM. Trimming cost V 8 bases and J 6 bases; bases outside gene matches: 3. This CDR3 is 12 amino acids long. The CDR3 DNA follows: TGTGCCAGCCGGGCGGGAGCCGGGGAGCTGTTTTTT. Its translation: CASRAGAGELFF.

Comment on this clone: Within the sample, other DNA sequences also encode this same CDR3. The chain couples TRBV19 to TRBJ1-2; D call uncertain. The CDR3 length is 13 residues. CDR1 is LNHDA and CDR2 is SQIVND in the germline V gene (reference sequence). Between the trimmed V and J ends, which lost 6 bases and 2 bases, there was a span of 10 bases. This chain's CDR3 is CASRQTVNYGYTF. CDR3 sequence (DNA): TGTGCCAGTAGACAAACAGTGAACTATGGCTACACCTTC.

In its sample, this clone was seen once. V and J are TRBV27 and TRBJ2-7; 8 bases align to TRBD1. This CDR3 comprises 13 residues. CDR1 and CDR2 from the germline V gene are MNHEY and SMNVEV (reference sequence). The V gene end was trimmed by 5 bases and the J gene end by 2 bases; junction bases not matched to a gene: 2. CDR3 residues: CASSPGGPYEQYF. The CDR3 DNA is TGTGCCAGCAGTCCAGGGGGCCCCTACGAGCAGTACTTC.

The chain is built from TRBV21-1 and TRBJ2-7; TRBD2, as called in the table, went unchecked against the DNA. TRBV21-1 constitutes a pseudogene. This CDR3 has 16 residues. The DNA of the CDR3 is TGTGCCAGCAGCAAAATAGGGCGGGAGGACTCCTACGAGCAGTACTTC. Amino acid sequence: CASSKIGREDSYEQYF.